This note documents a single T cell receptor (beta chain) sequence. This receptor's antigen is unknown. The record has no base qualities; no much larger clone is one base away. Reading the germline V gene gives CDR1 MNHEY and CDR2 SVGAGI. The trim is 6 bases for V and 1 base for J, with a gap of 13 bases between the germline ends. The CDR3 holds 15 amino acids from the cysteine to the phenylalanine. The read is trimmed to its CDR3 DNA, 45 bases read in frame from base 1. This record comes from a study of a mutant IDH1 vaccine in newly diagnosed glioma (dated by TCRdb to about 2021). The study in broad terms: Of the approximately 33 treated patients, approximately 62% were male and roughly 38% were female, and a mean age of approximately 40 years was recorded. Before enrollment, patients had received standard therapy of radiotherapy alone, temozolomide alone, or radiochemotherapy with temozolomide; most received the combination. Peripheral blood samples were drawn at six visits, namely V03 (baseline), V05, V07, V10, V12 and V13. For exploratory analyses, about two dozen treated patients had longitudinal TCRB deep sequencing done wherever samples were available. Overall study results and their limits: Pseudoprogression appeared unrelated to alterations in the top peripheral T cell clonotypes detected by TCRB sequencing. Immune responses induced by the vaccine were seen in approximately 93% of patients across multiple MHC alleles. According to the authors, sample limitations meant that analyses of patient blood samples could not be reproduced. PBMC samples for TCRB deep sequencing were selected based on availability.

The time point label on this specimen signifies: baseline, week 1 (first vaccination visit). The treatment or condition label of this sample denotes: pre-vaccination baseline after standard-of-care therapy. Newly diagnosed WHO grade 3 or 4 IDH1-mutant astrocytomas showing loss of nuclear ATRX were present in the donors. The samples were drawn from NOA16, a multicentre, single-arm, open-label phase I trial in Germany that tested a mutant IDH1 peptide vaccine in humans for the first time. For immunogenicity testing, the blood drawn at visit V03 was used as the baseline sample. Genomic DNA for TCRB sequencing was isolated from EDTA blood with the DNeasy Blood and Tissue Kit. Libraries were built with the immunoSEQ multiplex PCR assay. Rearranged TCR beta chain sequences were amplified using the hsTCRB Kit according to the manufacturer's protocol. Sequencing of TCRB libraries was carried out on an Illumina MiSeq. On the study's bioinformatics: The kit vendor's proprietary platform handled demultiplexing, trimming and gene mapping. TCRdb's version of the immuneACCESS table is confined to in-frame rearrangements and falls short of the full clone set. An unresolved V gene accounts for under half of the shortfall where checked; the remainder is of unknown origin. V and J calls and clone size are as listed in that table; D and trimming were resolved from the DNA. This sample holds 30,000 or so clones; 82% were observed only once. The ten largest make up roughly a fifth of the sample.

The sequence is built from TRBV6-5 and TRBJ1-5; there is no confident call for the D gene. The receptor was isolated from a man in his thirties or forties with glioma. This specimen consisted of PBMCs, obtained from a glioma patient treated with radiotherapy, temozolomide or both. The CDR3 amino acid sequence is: CASSLTRGSNQPQHF. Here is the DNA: TGTGCCAGCAGCTTAACTCGAGGGAGCAATCAGCCCCAGCATTTT.